These 21 T cell receptor beta chains came from one sample sequenced in a study of metastatic and nonmetastatic thyroid tumors. With MiXCR, TCRdb called clones anew from the PCR reads. The profile covers over 20,000 clones, with less than 35% appearing a single time and 14% taken by the ten largest. There were no patients who had received any treatment before thyroid surgery. Sample: blood. The receptors come from a female donor with papillary thyroid cancer or a benign thyroid nodule (not recorded which). Some clones in this sample may be carry-over from other donors' samples.

This clone is judged medium-sized (0.01 to 0.1%). The chain couples TRBV6-5 to TRBJ1-2; a weak D match, TRBD1 (5 bases). Germline CDR1 and CDR2: MNHEY and SVGAGI. The CDR3 runs to 13 residues. V lost 2 bases and J 7 bases, leaving 11 bases between the germline ends. Written as DNA, the CDR3 is TGTGCCAGCAGTTACATAGGGGAAGGTGGCTACACCTTC. Residues: CASSYIGEGGYTF.

This clone was seen ten or more times. The V and J genes are TRBV20-1 and TRBJ2-3; D is possibly TRBD1 or TRBD2 (5 bases each). Trimming shortened V by 4 bases and J by 0 bases, and 8 bases separated the two germline ends. CDR3 length: 13 residues. In germline, CDR1 is DFQATT, CDR2 SNEGSKA (reference sequence). The CDR3 protein is CSATRDSTDTQYF. The CDR3 DNA sequence: TGCAGTGCTACCCGGGACAGCACAGATACGCAGTATTTT.

This clone was seen a few times. The V call is TRBV12-3 or TRBV12-4, the J call TRBJ2-6; the D is unclear. The CDR3 totals 16 residues. V was trimmed by 1 base and J by 0 bases, leaving 7 bases between them. CDR3 sequence: CASSLGQASGANVLTF. The CDR3 DNA is TGTGCCAGCAGTTTAGGGCAGGCCTCTGGGGCCAACGTCCTGACTTTC.

Regarding this clone: Other DNA variants within this sample encode the same CDR3. The chain uses TRBV5-1 and TRBJ2-7; D is unresolved. The CDR3 extends over 14 amino acids. Germline V gene data show CDR1 as SGHRS and CDR2 as YFSETQ. V lost 2 bases and J lost 0, with 9 bases in between. In DNA, the CDR3 is TGCGCCAGCAGCTTTTACCCGGACTCCTACGAGCAGTACTTC. Translated, it gives CASSFYPDSYEQYF.

By frequency in the sample, this clone is medium-sized. V gene TRBV2 combines with J gene TRBJ1-2, with TRBD1 identical over 7 bases. V was pared by 5 bases and J by 5 bases, with 2 bases of the junction left unmatched. Germline CDR1 is SNHLY and CDR2 is FYNNEI. CDR3 length equals 12 residues. The CDR3 here is CASSPGQYGYTF. CDR3 nucleotides: TGTGCCAGCAGTCCGGGACAGTATGGCTACACCTTC.

The rearrangement links TRBV5-1 to TRBJ1-3, with 8 bases matching TRBD1. Germline values: CDR1 SGHRS, CDR2 YFSETQ. V was pared by 4 bases and J by 2 bases, with 5 bases of the junction left unmatched. This CDR3 spans 15 amino acids. In DNA form, the CDR3 reads TGCGCCAGCAGCACAGACAGGGGACCTGGAAACACCATATATTTT. Amino acid sequence: CASSTDRGPGNTIYF.

This clone was seen ten or more times. This chain connects TRBV7-9 to TRBJ1-4; D is undetermined. The CDR3 length is 16 residues. With 3 bases removed from V and 0 bases from J, the gap between germline ends came to 11 bases. Germline loops: CDR1 SEHNR, CDR2 FQNEAQ (reference sequence). The CDR3 nucleotides are TGTGCCAGCAGCTTCGGGGAGCGTTCAACTAATGAAAAACTGTTTTTT. This gives the protein CASSFGERSTNEKLFF.

By its share, this clone is medium-sized. The V and J genes are TRBV28 and TRBJ2-5, with D perhaps TRBD2 (7 bases). Trimming cost V 3 bases and J 5 bases, with 13 bases left between them. The CDR3 spans 14 residues. Germline lookup yields CDR1 MDHEN and CDR2 SYDVKM. The DNA of the CDR3 is TGTGCCAGCAGTTTGGCGGGGGCCTGGGAGACCCAGTACTTC. Encoded protein: CASSLAGAWETQYF. The full variable domain, rest sourced from reference TRBV28 and TRBJ2-5, is DVKVTQSSRYLVKRTGEKVFLECVQDMDHENMFWYRQDPGLGLRLIYFSYDVKMKEKGDIPEGYSVSREKKERFSLILESASTNQTSMYLCASSLAGAWETQYFGPGTRLLVL.

This clone has ten or more counts. The chain couples TRBV2 to TRBJ1-2; 7 bases are a match to TRBD1. Germline V gives CDR1 SNHLY, CDR2 FYNNEI. V shed 7 bases and J 6 bases; nucleotides not matched to a gene: 8. There are 13 residues in the CDR3. CDR3 sequence: CASTLQGQDGYTF. CDR3 sequence (DNA): TGTGCCAGCACCCTACAGGGGCAGGATGGCTACACCTTC.

The table lists this clone with a few counts. V usage is TRBV12-3 or TRBV12-4 and J usage is TRBJ2-7; D may match TRBD1 or TRBD2 (5 bases each). Trimming left V 7 bases short and J 4 bases short, with 17 bases between. The CDR3 totals 14 residues. The CDR3 region has the DNA TGTGCCAGCACCCCCGGGACGGGGTCATACGAGCAGTACTTC. This translates into CASTPGTGSYEQYF.

The CDR3 loop reads CASSLGGNTEAFF. In DNA, the CDR3 is TGCGCCAGCAGCTTGGGGGGGAACACTGAAGCTTTCTTT. The chain is built from TRBV5-1 and TRBJ1-1; no definite D call. Germline loops: CDR1 SGHRS, CDR2 YFSETQ. The CDR3 consists of 13 residues. The ends were cut back, 0 bases at V and 1 base at J, with 4 bases in the middle.

In its sample, this clone is medium-sized (0.01 to 0.1%). V gene TRBV7-8 combines with J gene TRBJ2-5, with unresolved D. Looked up from germline, CDR1 is SGHVS and CDR2 is FQNEAQ. There are 12 residues in the CDR3. V dropped 7 bases and J dropped 0 bases, with 6 bases sitting between them. CDR3 bases: TGTGCCAGCACTGCGTACCAAGAGACCCAGTACTTC. Encoded protein: CASTAYQETQYF.

This clone was observed at least ten times. V is TRBV3-1 and J is TRBJ2-5; tentative D call: TRBD2 (5 bases). The germline V and J ends were trimmed by 0 bases and 2 bases, with 19 bases remaining between them. The CDR3 spans 18 residues. The V gene's germline CDR1 is LGHDT and CDR2 YNNKEL (reference sequence). The CDR3 coding sequence is TGTGCCAGCAGCCAAGATCCGTGGCTAGCAGGTTTGCAAGAGACCCAGTACTTC. Its translation is CASSQDPWLAGLQETQYF.

This clone was observed many times. This chain uses TRBV11-2 with TRBJ2-3; 14 bases fit TRBD2. The CDR3 consists of 17 residues. Germline CDR1 reads SGHAT; CDR2 reads FQNNGV. J lost 5 bases, V lost 7 bases, and 11 bases had no gene match. The CDR3 loop is CASTRLAGGVAGDTQYF. DNA of the CDR3: TGTGCCAGCACCCGACTAGCGGGAGGGGTGGCTGGAGATACGCAGTATTTT.

Ten or more counts support this clone. The chain recombines TRBV5-4 with TRBJ1-4, with D unresolved. The CDR3 loop spans 15 amino acids. Germline V CDR1 and CDR2: SGHNT, YYREEE (reference sequence). Trimming removed 4 bases from V and 2 bases from J, with 12 bases in between. The CDR3 DNA follows: TGTGCCAGCAGCCCGGATATATCGACTAATGAAAAACTGTTTTTT. Translated: CASSPDISTNEKLFF.

The chain links TRBV20-1 to TRBJ2-1; D call uncertain. Trimming took 0 bases from V and 6 from J, leaving 15 bases between them. Germline values: CDR1 DFQATT, CDR2 SNEGSKA (reference sequence). This CDR3 contains 15 residues. CDR3 protein: CSARDPKQVSNEQFF. In nucleotides, the CDR3 is TGCAGTGCTAGAGATCCAAAGCAAGTTAGCAATGAGCAGTTCTTC.

This clone was seen many times. V is TRBV29-1 and J is TRBJ1-4; 8 positions match TRBD1. Germline CDR1 and CDR2: SQVTM and ANQGSEA. The CDR3 is 13 amino acids. Trimming took 3 bases from V and 7 from J; bases not matched to a gene: 4. Here the CDR3 DNA reads TGCAGCGTTGACGCAGGGGGCGGTGAAAAACTGTTTTTT. It encodes CSVDAGGGEKLFF.

This clone was detected ten times or more. The CDR3 sequence: CASSFGVLQYGYTF. Here the CDR3 DNA reads TGTGCCAGCAGCTTCGGAGTTCTCCAATATGGCTACACCTTC. This chain uses TRBV5-4 with TRBJ1-2; no definite D call. V was cut by 2 bases and J by 5 bases, with 13 bases left in between. The CDR3 length is 14 residues. Germline assignment: CDR1 SGHNT and CDR2 YYREEE (reference sequence).

In this sample, this clone turned up many times. CDR3 loop: CASSAERDGGFYEQYF. The CDR3 DNA follows: TGTGCCAGCAGCGCTGAAAGGGACGGGGGATTCTACGAGCAGTACTTC. The chain has TRBV7-6 and TRBJ2-7; a weak D match, TRBD2 (6 bases). This CDR3 has 16 residues. Trimming took 5 bases from V and 3 from J, leaving 20 bases between them. Germline CDR1 reads SGHVS; CDR2 reads FNYEAQ.

This clone is termed medium-sized (0.01 to 0.1%). This chain connects TRBV30 to TRBJ1-5, with a weak D call TRBD1 (6 bases). This CDR3 has 13 amino acids. V dropped 0 bases and J dropped 7 bases, with 10 bases sitting between them. The V gene's germline CDR1 is GTSNPN and CDR2 SVGIG (reference sequence). CDR3 sequence: CAWSVVGGQPQHF. Here the CDR3 DNA reads TGTGCCTGGAGTGTCGTAGGGGGGCAGCCCCAGCATTTT.

The sample holds many counts of this clone. This chain links TRBV5-1 with TRBJ1-1; D not certain. V lost 0 bases to trimming and J lost 4 bases, with 4 bases between them. Looked up from germline, CDR1 is SGHRS and CDR2 is YFSETQ. The CDR3 contains 12 residues. The CDR3 loop is CASSLEGTEAFF. In nucleotides, the CDR3 is TGCGCCAGCAGCTTGGAGGGCACTGAAGCTTTCTTT.